This passage covers 13 T cell receptor beta chains from one sample sequenced in a study of T cell responses to AZD1222 COVID-19 vaccine. Repertoires were generated with immunoSEQ multiplex PCR, while TCRdb's copy carries only in-frame clones and drops some. Here the sample spans around 90,000 clones, 86% being singletons. This material consisted of peripheral blood, taken on day 0 of AZD1222 vaccination. Receptor source: an adult in good health.

This chain joins TRBV6-2 or TRBV6-3 and TRBJ2-7; 7 bases are a match to TRBD1. The CDR3 loop spans 13 amino acids. Germline V gene lookup returns CDR1 MNHEY and CDR2 SVGEGT. V shed 2 bases and J 8 bases; nucleotides not matched to a gene: 6. CDR3 sequence reads: CASSYTGQLKQYF. The DNA of the CDR3 is TGTGCCAGCAGTTACACGGGACAGCTAAAGCAGTACTTC.

The sample holds one count of this clone. The chain recombines TRBV6-2 or TRBV6-3 with TRBJ2-1; maybe TRBD1 (6 bases). The V and J ends lost 4 bases and 2 bases respectively, with 21 bases between them. This CDR3 is 18 amino acids long. Germline CDR1 is MNHEY and CDR2 is SVGEGT. The CDR3 bases are TGTGCCAGCAGTTGGGGCGACAGGTCTTATAGCGCCTACAATGAGCAGTTCTTC. Translated, it gives CASSWGDRSYSAYNEQFF.

The CDR3 spells CASSGGVGGLSSYEQYF. DNA of the CDR3: TGTGCCAGCAGCGGGGGTGTGGGCGGACTTAGCTCCTACGAGCAGTACTTC. This chain joins TRBV7-2 and TRBJ2-7; either TRBD1 or TRBD2 may supply D (5 bases each). The CDR3 sequence is 17 residues long. Deletions cut 5 bases from V and 0 bases from J, with 20 bases between. From germline, CDR1 is SGHTA and CDR2 FQGNSA. Full variable domain (missing parts from reference TRBV7-2 and TRBJ2-7): GAGVSQSPSNKVTEKGKDVELRCDPISGHTALYWYRQSLGQGLEFLIYFQGNSAPDKSGLPSDRFSAERTGGSVSTLTIQRTQQEDSAVYLCASSGGVGGLSSYEQYFGPGTRLTVT.

The CDR3 DNA reads as TGTGCCAGCAGTTACTCGTTAGGACAGGGGGCTTGGGAGACCCAGTACTTC. It translates to CASSYSLGQGAWETQYF. V is TRBV6-2 or TRBV6-3 and J is TRBJ2-5; 11 bases align to TRBD1. Germline V gene lookup returns CDR1 MNHEY and CDR2 SVGEGT. Trimming removed 0 bases from V and 5 bases from J; junction bases left unmatched: 8. The CDR3 totals 17 residues.

The chain carries TRBV4-2 and TRBJ1-5; no definite D call. The CDR3 is 13 amino acids. V dropped 0 bases and J dropped 6 bases, with 6 bases sitting between them. The germline V gene encodes CDR1 LGHNA and CDR2 YNFKEQ. CDR3 region: CASSQDVGQPQHF. The CDR3 DNA reads TGTGCCAGCAGCCAAGACGTGGGTCAGCCCCAGCATTTT.

The chain uses TRBV27 and TRBJ2-3; D gene unclear. V dropped 2 bases and J dropped 4 bases, with 13 bases sitting between them. Germline assignment: CDR1 MNHEY and CDR2 SMNVEV (reference sequence). The CDR3 contains 15 residues. CDR3 loop: CASSLGVGVADTQYF. The CDR3 DNA follows: TGTGCCAGCAGTTTAGGGGTTGGGGTGGCAGATACGCAGTATTTT.

The V gene is TRBV7-2, the J gene TRBJ2-2, with 9 bases matching TRBD1. There are 15 residues in the CDR3. Germline assignment: CDR1 SGHTA and CDR2 FQGNSA. V trimming: 4 bases; J trimming: 9 bases; junction bases outside the gene matches: 9. CDR3 loop: CASSYNRGQGRELFF. The CDR3 DNA follows: TGTGCCAGCAGCTACAACAGGGGGCAAGGACGGGAGCTGTTTTTT.

This clone has just one count. The gene calls are TRBV27 and TRBJ1-4; 7 bases map to TRBD1. The CDR3 length is 17 residues. The J segment lost 0 bases and the V segment lost 4 bases, leaving 8 bases of the junction unmatched. The germline gives CDR1 MNHEY, CDR2 SMNVEV (reference sequence). CDR3 sequence (DNA): TGTGCCAGCAGTTCAATACCAGGGGGGACAACTAATGAAAAACTGTTTTTT. Protein: CASSSIPGGTTNEKLFF. Full variable domain (missing parts from reference TRBV27 and TRBJ1-4): EAQVTQNPRYLITVTGKKLTVTCSQNMNHEYMSWYRQDPGLGLRQIYYSMNVEVTDKGDVPEGYKVSRKEKRNFPLILESPSPNQTSLYFCASSSIPGGTTNEKLFFGSGTQLSVL.

This clone has a single count. The chain couples TRBV19 to TRBJ2-1; a possible D gene is TRBD2 (5 bases). V lost 9 bases and J lost 7, with 13 bases in between. This CDR3 is built from 12 residues. The germline CDR1 and CDR2 sequences are LNHDA and SQIVND (reference sequence). The CDR3 DNA sequence: TGTGCCAGCCATAAGAGGGCAAATGAGCAGTTCTTC. Residues: CASHKRANEQFF.

The CDR3 protein is CASRTWETELFF. For the CDR3, the DNA is TGTGCCAGTAGAACCTGGGAGACAGAACTGTTTTTT. The rearrangement links TRBV19 to TRBJ1-4; the D gene is possibly TRBD1 (5 bases). This CDR3 region has 12 residues. V was trimmed by 6 bases and J by 12 bases, leaving 14 bases between them. CDR1 and CDR2 (germline): LNHDA, SQIVND (reference sequence).

The J gene is TRBJ1-2, the V gene TRBV9; a possible D gene is TRBD1 (6 bases). V was trimmed by 0 bases and J by 3 bases, leaving 18 bases between them. The CDR3 has 17 amino acids. CDR1 SGDLS and CDR2 YYNGEE come from the germline V gene. CDR3 sequence reads: CASSVVAGGGKHYGYTF. The CDR3 nucleotides read TGTGCCAGCAGCGTAGTAGCCGGGGGCGGCAAACACTATGGCTACACCTTC.

The chain combines TRBV27 with TRBJ2-1; unclear D gene. CDR1 MNHEY and CDR2 SMNVEV come from the germline V gene (reference sequence). The V end lost 6 bases, the J end lost 5 bases, and 11 bases lay between the germline ends. The CDR3 extends over 13 amino acids. DNA for the CDR3: TGTGCCAGCAGCTATAAGCAGAACAATGAGCAGTTCTTC. Residues: CASSYKQNNEQFF.

The J gene is TRBJ1-1, the V gene TRBV30; D unclear. The CDR3 contains 14 residues. Germline V gene sequence: CDR1 GTSNPN, CDR2 SVGIG (reference sequence). V lost 5 bases to trimming and J lost 4 bases, with 17 bases between them. DNA for the CDR3: TGTGCCTGGCATAAAGTGAGGCTGGGCACTGAAGCTTTCTTT. Translation: CAWHKVRLGTEAFF.